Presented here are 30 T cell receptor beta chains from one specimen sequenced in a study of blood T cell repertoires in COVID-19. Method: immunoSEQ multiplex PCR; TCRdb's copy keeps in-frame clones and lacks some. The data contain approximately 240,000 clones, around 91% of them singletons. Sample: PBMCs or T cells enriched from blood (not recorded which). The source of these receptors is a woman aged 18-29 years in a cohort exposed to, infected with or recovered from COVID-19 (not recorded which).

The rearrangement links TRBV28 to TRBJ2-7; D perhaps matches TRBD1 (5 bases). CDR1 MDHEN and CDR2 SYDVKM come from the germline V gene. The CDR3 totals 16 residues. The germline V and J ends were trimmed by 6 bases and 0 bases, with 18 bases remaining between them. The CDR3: CASSFPPTGTSYEQYF. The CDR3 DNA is TGTGCCAGCAGCTTCCCCCCCACAGGAACCTCCTACGAGCAGTACTTC.

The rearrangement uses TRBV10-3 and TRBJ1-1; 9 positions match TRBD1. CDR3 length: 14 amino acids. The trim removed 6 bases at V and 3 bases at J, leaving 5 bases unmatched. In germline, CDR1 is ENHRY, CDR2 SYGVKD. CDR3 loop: CAIRGDRADTEAFF. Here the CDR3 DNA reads TGTGCCATCAGGGGGGACAGGGCTGACACTGAAGCTTTCTTT.

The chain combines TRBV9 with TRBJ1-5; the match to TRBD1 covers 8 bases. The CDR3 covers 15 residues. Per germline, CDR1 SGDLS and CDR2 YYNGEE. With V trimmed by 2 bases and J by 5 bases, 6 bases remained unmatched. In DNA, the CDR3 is TGTGCCAGCAGCGTGGGGGTACAGGGGGATCAGCCCCAGCATTTT. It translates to CASSVGVQGDQPQHF.

The CDR3 bases are TGCGCCAGCAGCTTGGGGCGGGGAGGACCCGGCTACACCTTC. It specifies CASSLGRGGPGYTF. This sequence joins TRBV5-1 and TRBJ1-2, with D hard to call. Per germline, CDR1 SGHRS and CDR2 YFSETQ. V was pared by 0 bases and J by 8 bases, with 14 bases between. The CDR3 runs to 14 residues.

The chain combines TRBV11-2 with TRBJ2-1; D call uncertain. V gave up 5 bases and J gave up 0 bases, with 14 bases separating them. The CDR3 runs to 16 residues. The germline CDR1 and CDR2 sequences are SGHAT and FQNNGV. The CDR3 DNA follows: TGTGCCAGCAGCCCGAATAGCTGGAGCTCCTACAATGAGCAGTTCTTC. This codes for CASSPNSWSSYNEQFF.

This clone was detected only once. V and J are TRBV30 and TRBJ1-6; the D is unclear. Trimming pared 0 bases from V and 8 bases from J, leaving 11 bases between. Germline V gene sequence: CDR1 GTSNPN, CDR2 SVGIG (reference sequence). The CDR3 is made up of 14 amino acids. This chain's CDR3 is CAWSVLVSDSPLHF. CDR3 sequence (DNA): TGTGCCTGGAGTGTACTGGTATCGGATTCACCCCTCCACTTT.

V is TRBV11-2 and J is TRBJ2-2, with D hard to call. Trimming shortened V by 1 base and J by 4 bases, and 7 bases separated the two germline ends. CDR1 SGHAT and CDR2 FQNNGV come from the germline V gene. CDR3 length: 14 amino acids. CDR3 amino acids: CASSLGTPTGELFF. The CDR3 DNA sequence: TGTGCCAGCAGCTTAGGAACTCCCACCGGGGAGCTGTTTTTT.

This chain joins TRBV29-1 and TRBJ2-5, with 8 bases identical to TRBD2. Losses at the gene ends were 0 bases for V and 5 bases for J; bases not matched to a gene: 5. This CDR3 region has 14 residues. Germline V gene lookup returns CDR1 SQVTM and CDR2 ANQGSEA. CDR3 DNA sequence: TGCAGCGTTGAAGACCCCGGGGGGGGTGAGACCCAGTACTTC. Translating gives CSVEDPGGGETQYF.

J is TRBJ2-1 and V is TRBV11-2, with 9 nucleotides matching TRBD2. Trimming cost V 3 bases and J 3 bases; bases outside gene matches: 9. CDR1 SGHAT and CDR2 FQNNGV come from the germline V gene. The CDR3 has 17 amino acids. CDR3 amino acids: CASSFRLAETLYNEQFF. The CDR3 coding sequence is TGTGCCAGCAGCTTCCGACTAGCGGAAACCCTCTACAATGAGCAGTTCTTC.

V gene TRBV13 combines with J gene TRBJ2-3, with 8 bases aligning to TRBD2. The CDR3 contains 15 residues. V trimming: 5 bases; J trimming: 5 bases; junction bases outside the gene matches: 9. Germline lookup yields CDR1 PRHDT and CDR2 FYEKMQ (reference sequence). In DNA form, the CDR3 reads TGTGCCAGCAGCCACGAGGGCGGGAGGCAAGATACGCAGTATTTT. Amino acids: CASSHEGGRQDTQYF.

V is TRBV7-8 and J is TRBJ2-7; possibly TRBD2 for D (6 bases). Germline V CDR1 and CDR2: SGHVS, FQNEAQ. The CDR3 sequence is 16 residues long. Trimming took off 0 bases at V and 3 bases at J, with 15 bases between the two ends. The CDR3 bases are TGTGCCAGCAGCTTAGCGGGCCAGGGAGGCTTCTACGAGCAGTACTTC. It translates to CASSLAGQGGFYEQYF.

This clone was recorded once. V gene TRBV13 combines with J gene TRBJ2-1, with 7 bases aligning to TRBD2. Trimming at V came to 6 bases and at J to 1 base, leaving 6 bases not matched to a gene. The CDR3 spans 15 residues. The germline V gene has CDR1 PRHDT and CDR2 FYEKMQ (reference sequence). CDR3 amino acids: CASSVLGGSYNEQFF. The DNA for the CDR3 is TGTGCCAGCAGTGTTCTGGGGGGGTCCTACAATGAGCAGTTCTTC.

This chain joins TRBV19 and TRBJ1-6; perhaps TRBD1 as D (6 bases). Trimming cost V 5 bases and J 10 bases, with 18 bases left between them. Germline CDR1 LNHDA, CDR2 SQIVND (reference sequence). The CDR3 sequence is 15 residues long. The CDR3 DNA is TGTGCCAGTAGTCCACAGGGAACGGATTTCTCACCCCTCCACTTT. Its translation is CASSPQGTDFSPLHF. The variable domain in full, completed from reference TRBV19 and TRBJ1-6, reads DGGITQSPKYLFRKEGQNVTLSCEQNLNHDAMYWYRQDPGQGLRLIYYSQIVNDFQKGDIAEGYSVSREKKESFPLTVTSAQKNPTAFYLCASSPQGTDFSPLHFGNGTRLTVT.

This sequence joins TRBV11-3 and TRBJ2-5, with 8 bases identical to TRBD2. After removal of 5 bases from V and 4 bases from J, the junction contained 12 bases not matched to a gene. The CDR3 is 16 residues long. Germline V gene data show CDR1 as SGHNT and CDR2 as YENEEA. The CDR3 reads CASSRRAGVSVETQYF. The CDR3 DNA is TGTGCCAGCAGCCGAAGAGCGGGAGTAAGTGTAGAGACCCAGTACTTC.

CDR3 protein: CASSEARQDNEQYF. CDR3 in DNA: TGTGCCAGCAGTGAAGCTCGACAGGACAACGAGCAGTACTTC. This chain connects TRBV6-1 to TRBJ2-7; maybe TRBD1 (6 bases). The CDR3 consists of 14 residues. V shed 0 bases and J shed 5 bases, with 11 bases lying between them. CDR1 is MNHNS, CDR2 SASEGT, per germline.

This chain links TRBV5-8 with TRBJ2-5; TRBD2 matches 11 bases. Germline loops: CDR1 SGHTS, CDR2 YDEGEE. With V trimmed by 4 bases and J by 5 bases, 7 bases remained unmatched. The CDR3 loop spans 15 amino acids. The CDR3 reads CASSLTTSGTETQYF. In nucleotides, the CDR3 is TGTGCCAGCAGCCTAACGACTAGCGGGACGGAGACCCAGTACTTC.

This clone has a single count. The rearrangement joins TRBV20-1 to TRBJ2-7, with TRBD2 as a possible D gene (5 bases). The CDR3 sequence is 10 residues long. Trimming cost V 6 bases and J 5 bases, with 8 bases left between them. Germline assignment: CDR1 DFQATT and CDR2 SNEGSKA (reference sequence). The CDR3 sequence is CSATLDEQYF. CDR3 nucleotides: TGCAGTGCCACACTAGACGAGCAGTACTTC.

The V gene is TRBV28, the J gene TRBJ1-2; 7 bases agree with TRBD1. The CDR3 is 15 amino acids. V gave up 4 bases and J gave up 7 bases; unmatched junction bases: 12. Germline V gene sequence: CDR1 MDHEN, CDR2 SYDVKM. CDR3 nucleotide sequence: TGTGCCAGCAGTTCCCTTCTAGACAGGGAGGCTGGCTACACCTTC. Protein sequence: CASSSLLDREAGYTF.

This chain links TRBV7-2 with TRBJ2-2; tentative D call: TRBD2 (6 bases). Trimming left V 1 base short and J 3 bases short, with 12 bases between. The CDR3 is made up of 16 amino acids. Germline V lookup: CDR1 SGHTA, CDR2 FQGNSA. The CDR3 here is CASSLGSGWYTGELFF. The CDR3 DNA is TGTGCCAGCAGCTTAGGGAGCGGGTGGTACACCGGGGAGCTGTTTTTT.

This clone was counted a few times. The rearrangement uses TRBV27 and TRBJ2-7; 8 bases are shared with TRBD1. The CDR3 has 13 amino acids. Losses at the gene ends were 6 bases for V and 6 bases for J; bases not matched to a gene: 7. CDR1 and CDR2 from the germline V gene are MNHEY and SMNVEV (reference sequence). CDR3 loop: CASRQAGGREQYF. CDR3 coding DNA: TGTGCCAGCAGGCAGGCAGGGGGCCGCGAGCAGTACTTC.

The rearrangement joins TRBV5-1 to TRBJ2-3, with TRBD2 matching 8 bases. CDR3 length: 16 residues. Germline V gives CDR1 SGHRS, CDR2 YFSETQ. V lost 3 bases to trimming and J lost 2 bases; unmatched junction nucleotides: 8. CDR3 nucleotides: TGCGCCAGCAGCTGGCAACCCGGGGGGGCCACAGATACGCAGTATTTT. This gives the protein CASSWQPGGATDTQYF.

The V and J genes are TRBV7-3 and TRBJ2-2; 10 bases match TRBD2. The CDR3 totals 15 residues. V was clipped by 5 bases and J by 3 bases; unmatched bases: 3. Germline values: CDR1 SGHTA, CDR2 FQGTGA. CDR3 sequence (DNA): TGTGCCAGCAGCCCGGGACTAGCGTACACCGGGGAGCTGTTTTTT. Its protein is CASSPGLAYTGELFF.

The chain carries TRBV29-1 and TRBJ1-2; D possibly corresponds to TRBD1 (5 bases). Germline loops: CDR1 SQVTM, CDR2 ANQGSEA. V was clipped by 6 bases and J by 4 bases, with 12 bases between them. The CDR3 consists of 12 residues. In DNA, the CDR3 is TGCAGCGTATTTACAGGTTCCTATGGCTACACCTTC. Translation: CSVFTGSYGYTF.

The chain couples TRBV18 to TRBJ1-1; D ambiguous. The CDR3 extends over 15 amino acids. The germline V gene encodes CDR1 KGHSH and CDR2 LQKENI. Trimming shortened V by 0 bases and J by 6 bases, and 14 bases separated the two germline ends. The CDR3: CASSPPVPSLAEAFF. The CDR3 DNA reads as TGTGCCAGCTCACCACCTGTTCCTTCCCTTGCTGAAGCTTTCTTT.

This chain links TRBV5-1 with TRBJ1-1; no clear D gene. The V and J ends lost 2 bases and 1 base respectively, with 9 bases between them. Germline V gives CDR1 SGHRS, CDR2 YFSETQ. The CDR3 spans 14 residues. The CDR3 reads CASSFPEGNTEAFF. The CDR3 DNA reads TGCGCCAGCAGCTTCCCGGAGGGGAACACTGAAGCTTTCTTT.

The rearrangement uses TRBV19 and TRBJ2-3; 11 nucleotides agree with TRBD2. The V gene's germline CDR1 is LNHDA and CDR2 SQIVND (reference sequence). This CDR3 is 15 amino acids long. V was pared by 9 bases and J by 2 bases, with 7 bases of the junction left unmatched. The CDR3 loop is CASRTSGYPTDTQYF. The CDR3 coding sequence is TGTGCCAGCAGGACTAGCGGGTATCCCACAGATACGCAGTATTTT.

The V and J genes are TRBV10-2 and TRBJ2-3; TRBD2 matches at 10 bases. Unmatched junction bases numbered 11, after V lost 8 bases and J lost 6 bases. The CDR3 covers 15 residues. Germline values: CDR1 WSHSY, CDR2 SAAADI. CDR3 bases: TGCGCCAGCGGGGGAAGCGGGAGGGCCTACGATACGCAGTATTTT. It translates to CASGGSGRAYDTQYF.

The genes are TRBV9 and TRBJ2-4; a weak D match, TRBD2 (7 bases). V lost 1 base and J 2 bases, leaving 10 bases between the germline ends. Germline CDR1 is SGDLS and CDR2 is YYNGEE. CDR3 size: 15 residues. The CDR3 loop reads CASSVMGGPKNIQYF. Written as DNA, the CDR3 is TGTGCCAGCAGCGTAATGGGGGGGCCCAAAAACATTCAGTACTTC.

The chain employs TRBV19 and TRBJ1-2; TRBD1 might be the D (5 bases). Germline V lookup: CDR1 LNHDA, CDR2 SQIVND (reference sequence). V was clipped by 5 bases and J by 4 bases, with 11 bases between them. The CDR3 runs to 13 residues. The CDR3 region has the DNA TGTGCCAGTAGTCCCCGGGGGAGCTATGGCTACACCTTC. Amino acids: CASSPRGSYGYTF.

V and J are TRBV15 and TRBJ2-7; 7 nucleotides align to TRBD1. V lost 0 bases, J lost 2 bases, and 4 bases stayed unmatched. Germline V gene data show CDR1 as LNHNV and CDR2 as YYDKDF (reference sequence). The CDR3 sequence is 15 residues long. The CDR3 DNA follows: TGTGCCACCAGCAGAGATAAGGGACAGACCTACGAGCAGTACTTC. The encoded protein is CATSRDKGQTYEQYF.